This T cell receptor beta chain was sequenced during a study of long-term antiretroviral therapy in people with HIV. Study background: First collections came about a decade before the 2015 immediate-ART recommendation.

A v3.0 immunoSEQ assay was performed at survey level. Target depth was roughly 35,000-55,000 T-cell genomes per sample. Some clones are missing from TCRdb's copy, which holds only in-frame ones; the method was immunoSEQ multiplex PCR. This table holds over 30,000 clones, 70% to 80% found once. CDR3 length: 18 residues. The V gene end was trimmed by 3 bases and the J gene end by 1 base; junction bases not matched to a gene: 12. Germline V gene sequence: CDR1 KGHSH, CDR2 LQKENI. A minimum of one pre-ART and two post-ART PBMC samples existed for each donor. The content of samples before DNA extraction was roughly 0.95-11 million cryopreserved PBMC.

Specimen: unsorted PBMCs, collected 1.9 years after starting antiretroviral therapy. The V gene is TRBV18, the J gene TRBJ2-4, with 7 positions matching TRBD2. This receptor was identified in a man between 18 and 29 years old with HIV. The CDR3 loop reads CASSPSTFREEAKNIQYF. CDR3 coding DNA: TGTGCCAGCTCACCTTCGACATTCCGGGAGGAGGCCAAAAACATTCAGTACTTC.